The entry below gives a single T cell receptor (beta chain) sequence along with its context. A multiplex PCR was run with 60 Vbeta primers and 13 Jbeta primers. This table comes from immunoSEQ multiplex PCR, and its TCRdb copy is limited to in-frame clones, with some not included. In the table there are 100,000 to 150,000 clones, roughly 78% of which are singletons. The record originates from a study of cytomegalovirus exposure and HLA in healthy donors. The specimen sequenced was PBMCs. The sequence was obtained from a woman between 35 and 50 years old in good health and CMV-seronegative.

The chain's CDR3 is CASSLGTDYGETQYF. CDR3 coding DNA: TGTGCCAGCAGCTTGGGGACGGACTACGGGGAGACCCAGTACTTC. The V gene is TRBV7-2, the J gene TRBJ2-5, with D perhaps matching TRBD2 (6 bases). This CDR3 spans 15 amino acids. The V end was cut by 3 bases, the J end by 5 bases, with 16 bases between. Germline CDR1 is SGHTA and CDR2 is FQGNSA.